Listed below are T cell receptor beta chains from one sample, sequenced in a study of cytomegalovirus exposure and HLA in healthy donors. Libraries were prepared by immunoSEQ multiplex PCR; TCRdb keeps only in-frame clonotypes and omits some of them. Altogether roughly 180,000 clones are present, around 80% being singletons, with the ten largest covering around 2.1%. The material sequenced was PBMCs. The origin of the receptors is a woman between 18 and 29 years old in good health and CMV-seropositive. Both conserved end residues are part of each CDR3. The D gene is left open where the match is weak. Rows give clone size only sometimes, using once, few, many, or a class for an expanded clone.

V	D	J	size	CDR3	DNA
TRBV21-1	.	TRBJ1-1	.	CASSKEQGVQGAEYTEAFF	TGTGCCAGCAGCAAAGAGCAGGGGGTACAGGGGGCGGAGTACACTGAAGCTTTCTTT
TRBV7-9	.	TRBJ2-5	.	CASSLVGEGTQYF	TGTGCCAGCAGCTTAGTTGGAGAGGGGACCCAGTACTTC
TRBV7-9	.	TRBJ2-3	.	CASSSPGHHITSTDTQYF	TGTGCCAGCAGCTCTCCGGGACATCATATAACTAGCACAGATACGCAGTATTTT
TRBV29-1	.	TRBJ1-1	.	CSVATHREGEAFF	TGCAGCGTTGCTACCCACAGGGAGGGTGAAGCTTTCTTT
TRBV5-1	.	TRBJ2-3	.	CASSLAASMGTDTQYF	TGCGCCAGCAGCTTGGCGGCTAGTATGGGCACAGATACGCAGTATTTT
TRBV4-1	.	TRBJ2-5	.	CASSHQMGLYQETQYF	TGCGCCAGCAGCCACCAGATGGGCCTGTACCAAGAGACCCAGTACTTC
TRBV7-3	.	TRBJ1-2	.	CASSLRSGDGYTF	TGTGCCAGCAGCTTAAGATCGGGGGATGGCTACACCTTC
TRBV18	.	TRBJ1-4	.	CASSPYDATNEKLFF	TGTGCCAGCTCGCCCTACGATGCAACTAATGAAAAACTGTTTTTT
TRBV5-6	TRBD1	TRBJ1-1	.	CASSLGRGTEAFF	TGTGCCAGCAGCTTGGGCAGGGGGACTGAAGCTTTCTTT
TRBV6-5	.	TRBJ1-4	.	CASRLAATNEKLFF	TGTGCCAGCCGCCTAGCTGCAACTAATGAAAAACTGTTTTTT
TRBV5-1	.	TRBJ2-3	.	CASSFSGVSSTDTQYF	TGCGCCAGCAGCTTCTCCGGGGTGTCTAGCACAGATACGCAGTATTTT
TRBV5-1	.	TRBJ2-3	.	CASSLVSGASTDTQYF	TGCGCCAGCAGCTTGGTTTCAGGGGCTAGCACAGATACGCAGTATTTT
TRBV5-1	.	TRBJ2-1	.	CASSGIRDTYNEQFF	TGCGCCAGCAGCGGTATCCGGGACACCTACAATGAGCAGTTCTTC
TRBV29-1	TRBD1	TRBJ1-2	.	CSVDVMGQGFGVSYGYTF	TGCAGCGTTGATGTGATGGGACAGGGATTTGGAGTGAGCTATGGCTACACCTTC
TRBV7-9	TRBD1	TRBJ2-5	.	CSSIQSRQGAFQETQYF	TGTTCCAGCATCCAAAGCAGACAGGGGGCCTTCCAAGAGACCCAGTACTTC
TRBV4-1	.	TRBJ2-2	.	CASSQDVGVAGSRTGELFF	TGCGCCAGCAGCCAAGATGTAGGCGTAGCAGGGTCCCGCACCGGGGAGCTGTTTTTT
TRBV7-3	TRBD1	TRBJ2-2	.	CASSFGQGLTGELFF	TGTGCCAGCAGCTTCGGACAGGGTTTAACCGGGGAGCTGTTTTTT
TRBV5-6	TRBD2	TRBJ2-5	.	CASSLGLAGALYQETQYF	TGTGCCAGCAGCTTGGGACTAGCGGGGGCCTTGTACCAAGAGACCCAGTACTTC
TRBV6-8	.	TRBJ1-1	once	CASLRSTEAFF	TGTGCCAGCCTGAGAAGCACTGAAGCTTTCTTT
TRBV28	TRBD2	TRBJ2-3	.	CASSPGGASTDTQYF	TGTGCCAGCAGTCCGGGGGGGGCTAGCACAGATACGCAGTATTTT
TRBV6-6	TRBD1	TRBJ2-1	.	CASSYRDRFVEQFF	TGTGCCAGCAGTTACAGGGACAGGTTTGTGGAGCAGTTCTTC
TRBV2	.	TRBJ1-4	.	CASSAGVTHEKLFF	TGTGCCAGCAGTGCCGGGGTCACCCATGAAAAACTGTTTTTT
TRBV10-3	TRBD1	TRBJ1-2	few	CAISDRGTDFFKGYTF	TGTGCCATCAGCGACCGAGGGACAGACTTCTTTAAAGGCTACACCTTC
TRBV27	.	TRBJ2-2	once	CASSLYRNTGELFF	TGTGCCAGCAGTTTATATAGGAACACCGGGGAGCTGTTTTTT
TRBV15	TRBD1	TRBJ1-2	once	CATSRDRGSGYTF	TGTGCCACCAGCAGAGACAGGGGGTCTGGCTACACCTTC
TRBV5-1	.	TRBJ2-2	.	CASTLNTGELFF	TGCGCCAGCACCCTAAACACCGGGGAGCTGTTTTTT
TRBV6-1	.	TRBJ1-1	.	CASSEAGPTGRASFF	TGTGCCAGCAGTGAAGCGGGACCAACTGGGAGGGCGTCTTTCTTT
TRBV27	.	TRBJ2-3	.	CASSSDSTSTDTQYF	TGTGCCAGCAGCTCCGACAGTACTAGCACAGATACGCAGTATTTT
TRBV27	.	TRBJ1-2	few	CASSLTPGRAYYGYTF	TGTGCCAGCAGTTTAACCCCGGGGAGGGCTTACTATGGCTACACCTTC
TRBV30	TRBD1	TRBJ1-1	.	CAWRQTGFFAEAFF	TGTGCCTGGCGCCAGACAGGGTTTTTCGCTGAAGCTTTCTTT
TRBV6-1	.	TRBJ2-6	.	CASTRGAGANVLTF	TGTGCCAGCACCCGGGGTGCTGGGGCCAACGTCCTGACTTTC
TRBV5-6	.	TRBJ2-2	.	CASSFGLLAGELFF	TGTGCCAGCAGCTTTGGACTGCTTGCCGGGGAGCTGTTTTTT
TRBV6-1	.	TRBJ2-2	.	CASMHELYTGELFF	TGTGCCAGCATGCACGAACTGTACACCGGGGAGCTGTTTTTT
TRBV5-5	TRBD1	TRBJ1-2	few	CASSHDPGQGDYGYTF	TGTGCCAGCAGCCACGATCCGGGACAGGGGGATTATGGCTACACCTTC
TRBV10-3	TRBD2	TRBJ2-1	.	CAISATSLNEQFF	TGTGCCATCAGTGCGACTAGCCTAAATGAGCAGTTCTTC
TRBV9	TRBD1	TRBJ2-3	.	CASSVEGATDTQYF	TGTGCCAGCAGCGTAGAGGGGGCCACAGATACGCAGTATTTT
TRBV7-3	TRBD2	TRBJ2-7	.	CASSLPRGGDILEQYF	TGTGCCAGCAGCTTACCGCGGGGGGGCGATATCCTCGAGCAGTACTTC
TRBV11-3	.	TRBJ2-1	.	CASSSSRPSPESSYNEQFF	TGTGCCAGCAGCTCCTCCCGCCCTAGCCCGGAGAGCTCCTACAATGAGCAGTTCTTC
TRBV19	.	TRBJ1-6	.	CASSSPRPGGNSPLHF	TGTGCCAGTAGTTCGCCACGGCCGGGAGGGAATTCACCCCTCCACTTT
TRBV6-4	TRBD1	TRBJ2-3	.	CASSDSGGSADTQYF	TGTGCCAGCAGTGACTCAGGGGGCTCCGCAGATACGCAGTATTTT
TRBV28	TRBD1	TRBJ1-4	.	CASSAQGAGEKLFF	TGTGCCAGCAGTGCACAGGGGGCAGGCGAAAAACTGTTTTTT